This TCR beta chain is from a study of blood T cell repertoires in COVID-19. Across the whole study: The study drew acute and convalescent COVID-19 samples from the United States, Italy and Spain. Sources were T cells, B-cell-depleted T cells, or PBMCs; the material itself was cDNA or gDNA.

V shed 6 bases and J 6 bases; nucleotides not matched to a gene: 17. This CDR3 spans 17 amino acids. In germline, CDR1 is KGHSH, CDR2 LQKENI. In the source study's methods: How many nucleated cells were present was estimated from reference gene primer amplification. Method: immunoSEQ multiplex PCR; TCRdb's copy keeps in-frame clones and lacks some. V, J and clone size are taken as reported in that table, and D and trimming were inferred from the DNA itself. The sample includes around 160,000 clones, around 81% of them seen just once. The chain couples TRBV18 to TRBJ2-7, with 10 bases matching TRBD1. Material for sequencing was peripheral blood. The source is a woman aged 35 to 49 with active or convalescent COVID-19. CDR3 sequence: CASSSGTGAVRVLEQYF. DNA of the CDR3: TGTGCCAGCTCCTCCGGGACAGGGGCGGTAAGGGTACTCGAGCAGTACTTC.